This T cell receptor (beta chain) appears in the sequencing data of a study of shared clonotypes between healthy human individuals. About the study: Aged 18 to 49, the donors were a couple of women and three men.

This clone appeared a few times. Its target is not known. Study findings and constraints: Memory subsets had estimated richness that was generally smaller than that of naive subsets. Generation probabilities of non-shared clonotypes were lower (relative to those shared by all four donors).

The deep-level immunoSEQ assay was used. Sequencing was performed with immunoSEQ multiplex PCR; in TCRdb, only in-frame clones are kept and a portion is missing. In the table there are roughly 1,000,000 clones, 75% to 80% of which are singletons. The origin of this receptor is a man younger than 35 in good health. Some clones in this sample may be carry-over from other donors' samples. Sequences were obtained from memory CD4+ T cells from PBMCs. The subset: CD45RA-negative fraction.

The CDR3 protein is CASSSPRTGGTEAFF. CDR3 DNA: TGTGCCAGCAGCTCCCCCCGGACAGGCGGCACTGAAGCTTTCTTT. The V call is TRBV11-2, the J call TRBJ1-1; 7 bases fit TRBD1. Germline V CDR1 and CDR2: SGHAT, FQNNGV. The CDR3 spans 15 residues. Germline trimming cut 4 bases from V and 4 bases from J; bases unmatched to any gene: 9. The variable domain in full, with the rest retrieved from reference TRBV11-2 and TRBJ1-1, is EAGVAQSPRYKIIEKRQSVAFWCNPISGHATLYWYQQILGQGPKLLIQFQNNGVVDDSQLPKDRFSAERLKGVDSTLKIQPAKLEDSAVYLCASSSPRTGGTEAFFGQGTRLTVV.